This TCR beta chain was observed in a study of early stage breast cancer tumors (dated by TCRdb to about 2017). With respect to the entire study: Of the approximately 15 invasive breast tumors, about a dozen were found to be estrogen receptor-positive, progesterone receptor-positive and HER2-negative. About 70% of the 12 ER+/PR+/HER2- tumors were invasive ductal carcinomas, while the other four were invasive lobular carcinomas. On average, each sample got 7.5 to 10-fold read coverage. The samples as a whole yielded under 3,500,000 detected templates, corresponding to roughly 1.1 million unique clonotypes. Points the paper makes about the study in general: Enriched TCRB sequences shared across patients were mostly commonly generated sequences, unlikely to play an important role in the tumor microenvironment. Sequencing bulk genomic DNA from unsorted cells could not capture chain pairing or functional markers like CD4, CD8 and FOXP3. Repertoires from blood resembled normal breast more closely than tumor, and using blood as a reference for each tissue separated tumor from normal in most of the 16 patients. Because the cohort was small, analysis by tumor subtype was not possible. Compared with adjacent normal breast tissue, tumors had higher clonality and 2 to 3-fold greater T cell density.

CDR1 SQVTM and CDR2 ANQGSEA are derived from the germline V gene. Here V drops 4 bases and J drops 5 bases, and the junction holds 8 bases not matched to any gene. The CDR3 measures 14 amino acids from cysteine to phenylalanine. The sequence is cut down to CDR3 DNA, 42 bases in frame from base 1. The study profiled bulk TCR beta-chain repertoires in matched peripheral blood, tumor and adjacent normal breast tissue taken from approximately 16 patients with early-stage breast cancer. Before surgery, about 4.5-10 mL of whole blood was collected in EDTA tubes and processed within 2 hours. Ficoll-Paque centrifugation in SepMate-50 tubes was used to isolate peripheral blood mononuclear cells. PBMCs were cryopreserved in aliquots of 2 to 4 million cells in roughly 90% FBS with around 10% DMSO and kept in liquid nitrogen. Genomic DNA was extracted with the Qiagen AllPrep DNA/RNA Mini kit. Two independent genomic DNA replicates were amplified for each sample, with around 0.5 ug used for blood and approximately 1.5 ug for tumor or normal breast. TCRB sequencing of genomic DNA was carried out with the ImmunoSeq Intro kit according to the manufacturer's instructions. For absolute quantification, the 31-cycle multiplex PCR included proprietary primers along with spike-in control sequences. Single-end 150-bp reads were used to sequence an 87-bp fragment spanning the CDR3 and the flanking V and J genes. Each lane of an Illumina MiSeq running version 3.0 chemistry carried seven multiplexed samples, with two replicates apiece. On the authors' methods: Raw data were processed by the vendor's proprietary pipeline, with both replicates merged into one result per sample. To define clonotypes, the study grouped productive rearrangements that shared the V-gene family, CDR3 amino acid sequence and J-gene segment. Clonality was calculated as 1 minus the normalized Shannon entropy (Pielou evenness) of TCRB abundances. T cell density was estimated as total templates divided by the number of input cells, with the number of input cells inferred from the DNA input amount. Recon was used with default parameters to estimate total repertoire diversity and clonality. A clonotype counted as tumor-enriched if its abundance in tumor exceeded 0.1% and was at least 32-fold higher than its abundance in normal breast. Imported from immuneACCESS, the table was reduced by TCRdb to in-frame sequences with V and J called. These copies leave out some clones; in studies compared against another copy, an unresolved V gene accounts for under half, and the cause of the remainder is not known. That table gives V, J and clone size, and the DNA gave D and trimming. Counted in this sample were tens of thousands of clones; around 78% of them appeared once. The ten largest clones take up around 3.4% of the sample.

This clone was observed once. Its antigen remains undetermined. Base qualities are missing; no much larger clone stands one base away. The chain is encoded by TRBV29-1 joined to TRBJ2-7; the central 10 bases match TRBD2. This TCR was recovered from a person aged 40 to 49 with breast cancer. Sequenced sample: blood. The DNA sequence reads TGCAGCGTTGCAGCTAGCGGGAGCAGGAACGAGCAGTACTTC. Its protein product is CSVAASGSRNEQYF.